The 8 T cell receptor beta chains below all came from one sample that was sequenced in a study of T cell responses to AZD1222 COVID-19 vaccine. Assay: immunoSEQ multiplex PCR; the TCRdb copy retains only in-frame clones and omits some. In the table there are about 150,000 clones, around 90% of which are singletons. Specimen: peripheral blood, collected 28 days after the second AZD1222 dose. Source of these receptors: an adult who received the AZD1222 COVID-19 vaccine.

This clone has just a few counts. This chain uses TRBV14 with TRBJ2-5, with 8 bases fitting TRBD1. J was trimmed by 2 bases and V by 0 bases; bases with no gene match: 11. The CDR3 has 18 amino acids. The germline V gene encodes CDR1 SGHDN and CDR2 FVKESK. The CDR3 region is CASSQDPLQGGNQETQYF. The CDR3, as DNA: TGTGCCAGCAGCCAAGATCCCCTACAGGGGGGTAATCAAGAGACCCAGTACTTC.

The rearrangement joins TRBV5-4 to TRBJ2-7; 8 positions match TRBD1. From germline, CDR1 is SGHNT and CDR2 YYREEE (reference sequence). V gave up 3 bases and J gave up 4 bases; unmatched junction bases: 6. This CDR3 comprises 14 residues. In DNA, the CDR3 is TGTGCCAGCAGCTCCGGGACAGGTGTTTACGAGCAGTACTTC. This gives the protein CASSSGTGVYEQYF.

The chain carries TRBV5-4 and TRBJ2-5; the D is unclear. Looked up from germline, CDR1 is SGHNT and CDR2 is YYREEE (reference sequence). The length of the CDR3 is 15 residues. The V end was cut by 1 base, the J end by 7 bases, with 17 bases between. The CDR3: CASSLMDRGRATQYF. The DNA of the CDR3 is TGTGCCAGCAGCTTGATGGATCGAGGCCGGGCGACCCAGTACTTC.

The CDR3 bases are TGTGCCAGCAGTTACCCCCCCGAGGAGCGGGAACGAGAGACCCAGTACTTC. Protein product: CASSYPPEERERETQYF. The genes are TRBV6-2 or TRBV6-3 and TRBJ2-5, with 7 bases that match TRBD2. The CDR3 spans 17 residues. V trimming: 2 bases; J trimming: 4 bases; junction bases outside the gene matches: 13. Germline CDR1 MNHEY, CDR2 SVGEGT.

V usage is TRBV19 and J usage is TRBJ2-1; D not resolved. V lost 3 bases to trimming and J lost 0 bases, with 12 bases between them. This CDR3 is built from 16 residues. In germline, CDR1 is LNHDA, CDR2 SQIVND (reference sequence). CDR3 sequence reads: CASSIRGKSSYNEQFF. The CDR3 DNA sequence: TGTGCCAGTAGTATTCGAGGAAAAAGCTCCTACAATGAGCAGTTCTTC.

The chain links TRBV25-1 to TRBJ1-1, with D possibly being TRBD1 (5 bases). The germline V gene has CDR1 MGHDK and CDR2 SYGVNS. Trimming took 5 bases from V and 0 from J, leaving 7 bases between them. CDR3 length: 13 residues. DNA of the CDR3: TGTGCCAGCAGTTGGGGGATGAACACTGAAGCTTTCTTT. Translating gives CASSWGMNTEAFF.

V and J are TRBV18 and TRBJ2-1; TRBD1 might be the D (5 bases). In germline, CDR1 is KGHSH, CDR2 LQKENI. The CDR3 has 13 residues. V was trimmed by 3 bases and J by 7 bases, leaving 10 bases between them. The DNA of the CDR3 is TGTGCCAGCTCACCGAGATCAGGGAATGAGCAGTTCTTC. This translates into CASSPRSGNEQFF.

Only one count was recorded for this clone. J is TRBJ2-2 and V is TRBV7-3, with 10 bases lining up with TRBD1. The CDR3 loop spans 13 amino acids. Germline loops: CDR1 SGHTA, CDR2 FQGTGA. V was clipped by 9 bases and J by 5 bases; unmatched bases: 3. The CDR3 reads CASGTGATGELFF. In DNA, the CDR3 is TGTGCCAGTGGGACAGGGGCAACCGGGGAGCTGTTTTTT.